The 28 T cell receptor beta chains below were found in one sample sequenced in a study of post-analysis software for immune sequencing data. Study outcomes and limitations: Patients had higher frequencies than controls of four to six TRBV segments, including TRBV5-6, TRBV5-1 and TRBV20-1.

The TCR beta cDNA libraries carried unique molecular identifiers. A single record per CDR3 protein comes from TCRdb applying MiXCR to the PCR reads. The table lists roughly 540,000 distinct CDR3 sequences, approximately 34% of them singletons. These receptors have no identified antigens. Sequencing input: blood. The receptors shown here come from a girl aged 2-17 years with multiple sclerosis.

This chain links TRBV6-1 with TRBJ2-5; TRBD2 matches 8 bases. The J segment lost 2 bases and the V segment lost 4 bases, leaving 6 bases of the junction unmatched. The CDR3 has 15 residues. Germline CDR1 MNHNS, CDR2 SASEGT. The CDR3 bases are TGTGCCAGCAGTGGGGTAGCGGGGATTCAAGAGACCCAGTACTTC. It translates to CASSGVAGIQETQYF.

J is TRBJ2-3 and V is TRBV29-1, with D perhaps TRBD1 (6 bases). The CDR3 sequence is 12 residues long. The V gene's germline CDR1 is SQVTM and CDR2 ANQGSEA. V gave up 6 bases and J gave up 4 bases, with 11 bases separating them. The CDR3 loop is CSVSEGADTQYF. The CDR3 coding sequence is TGCAGCGTCTCAGAGGGGGCAGATACGCAGTATTTT.

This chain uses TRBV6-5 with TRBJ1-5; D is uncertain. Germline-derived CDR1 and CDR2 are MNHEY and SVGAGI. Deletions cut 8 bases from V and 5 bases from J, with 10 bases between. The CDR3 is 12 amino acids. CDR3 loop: CASSANDQPQHF. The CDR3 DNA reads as TGTGCCAGCTCGGCCAACGATCAGCCCCAGCATTTT.

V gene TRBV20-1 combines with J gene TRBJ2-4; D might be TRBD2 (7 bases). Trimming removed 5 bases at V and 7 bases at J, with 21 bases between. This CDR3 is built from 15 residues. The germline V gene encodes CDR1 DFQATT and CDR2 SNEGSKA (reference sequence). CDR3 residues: CSAHKGGGRWNIQYF. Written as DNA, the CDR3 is TGCAGTGCTCACAAGGGGGGGGGCAGATGGAACATTCAGTACTTC.

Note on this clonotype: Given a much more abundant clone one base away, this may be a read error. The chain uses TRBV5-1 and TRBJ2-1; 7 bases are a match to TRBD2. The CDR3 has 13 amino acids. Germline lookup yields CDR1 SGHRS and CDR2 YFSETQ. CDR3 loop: CASSPSGYNERFF. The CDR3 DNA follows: TGCGCCAGCAGCCCTAGCGGATACAATGAGCGGTTCTTC.

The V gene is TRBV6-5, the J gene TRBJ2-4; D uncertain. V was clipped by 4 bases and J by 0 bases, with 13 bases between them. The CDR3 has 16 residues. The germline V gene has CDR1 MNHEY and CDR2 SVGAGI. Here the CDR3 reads CASSSHTAVAKNIQYF. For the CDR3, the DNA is TGTGCCAGCAGTTCCCACACCGCTGTAGCCAAAAACATTCAGTACTTC.

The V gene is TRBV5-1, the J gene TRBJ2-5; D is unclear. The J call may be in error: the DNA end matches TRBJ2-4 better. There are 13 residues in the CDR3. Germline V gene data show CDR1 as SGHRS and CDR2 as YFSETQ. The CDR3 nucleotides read TGCGCCAGCAGCTTGAGTTTTGGGAACATTCAGTACTTC. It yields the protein CASSLSFGNIQYF.

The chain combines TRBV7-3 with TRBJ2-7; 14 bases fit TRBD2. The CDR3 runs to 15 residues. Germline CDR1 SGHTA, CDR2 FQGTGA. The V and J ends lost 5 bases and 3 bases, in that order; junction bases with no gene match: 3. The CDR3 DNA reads TGTGCCAGCAGCGAGGGACTAGCGGGGGACTACGAGCAGTACTTC. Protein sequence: CASSEGLAGDYEQYF.

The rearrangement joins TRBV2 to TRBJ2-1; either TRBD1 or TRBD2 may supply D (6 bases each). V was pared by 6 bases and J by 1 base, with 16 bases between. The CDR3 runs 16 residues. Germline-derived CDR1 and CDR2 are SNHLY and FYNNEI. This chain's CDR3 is CASSKIGGLSYNEQFF. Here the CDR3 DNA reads TGTGCCAGCAGCAAGATAGGGGGGCTTTCCTACAATGAGCAGTTCTTC.

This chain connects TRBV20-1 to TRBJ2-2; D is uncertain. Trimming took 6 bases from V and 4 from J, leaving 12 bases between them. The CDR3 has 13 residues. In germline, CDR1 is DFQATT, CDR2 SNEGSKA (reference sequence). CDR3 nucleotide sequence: TGCAGTGCGGCTAGTCGTTTCACCGGGGAGCTGTTTTTT. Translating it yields CSAASRFTGELFF.

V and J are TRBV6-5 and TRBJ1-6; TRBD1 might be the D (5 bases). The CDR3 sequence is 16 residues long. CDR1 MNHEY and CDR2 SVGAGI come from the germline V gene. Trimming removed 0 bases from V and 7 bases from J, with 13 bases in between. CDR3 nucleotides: TGTGCCAGCAGTTACTCAGGCAGGGTGAGCAATTCACCCCTCCACTTT. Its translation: CASSYSGRVSNSPLHF.

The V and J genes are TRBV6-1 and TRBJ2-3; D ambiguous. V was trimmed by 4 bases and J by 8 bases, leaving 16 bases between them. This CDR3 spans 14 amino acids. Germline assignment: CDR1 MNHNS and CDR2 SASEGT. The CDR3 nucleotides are TGTGCCAGCAGTGGAAACTACCGCGAGACTACGCAGTATTTT. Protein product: CASSGNYRETTQYF.

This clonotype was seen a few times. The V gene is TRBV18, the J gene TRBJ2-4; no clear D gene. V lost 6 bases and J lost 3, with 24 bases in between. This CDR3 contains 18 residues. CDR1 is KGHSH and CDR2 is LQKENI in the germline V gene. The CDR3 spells CASSPFQQSSVGKNIQYF. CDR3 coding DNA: TGTGCCAGCTCTCCATTCCAACAGAGCTCCGTAGGCAAAAACATTCAGTACTTC. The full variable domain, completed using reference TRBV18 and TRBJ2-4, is NAGVMQNPRHLVRRRGQEARLRCSPMKGHSHVYWYRQLPEEGLKFMVYLQKENIIDESGMPKERFSAEFPKEGPSILRIQQVVRGDSAAYFCASSPFQQSSVGKNIQYFGAGTRLSVL.

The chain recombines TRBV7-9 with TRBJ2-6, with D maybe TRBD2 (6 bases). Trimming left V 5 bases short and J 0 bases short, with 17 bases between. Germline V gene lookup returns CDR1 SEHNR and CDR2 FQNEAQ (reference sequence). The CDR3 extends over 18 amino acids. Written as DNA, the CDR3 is TGTGCCAGCAGCCCGAGGGGACTGATACTCTCTGGGGCCAACGTCCTGACTTTC. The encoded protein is CASSPRGLILSGANVLTF. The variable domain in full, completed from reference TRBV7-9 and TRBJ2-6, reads DTGVSQNPRHKITKRGQNVTFRCDPISEHNRLYWYRQTLGQGPEFLTYFQNEAQLEKSRLLSDRFSAERPKGSFSTLEIQRTEQGDSAMYLCASSPRGLILSGANVLTFGAGSRLTVL.

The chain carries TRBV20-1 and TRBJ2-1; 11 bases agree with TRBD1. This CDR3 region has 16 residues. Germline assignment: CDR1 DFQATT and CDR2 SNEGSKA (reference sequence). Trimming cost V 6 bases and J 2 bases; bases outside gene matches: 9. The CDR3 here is CSASDGQGATYNEQFF. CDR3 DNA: TGCAGTGCGTCGGACGGACAGGGGGCCACCTACAATGAGCAGTTCTTC.

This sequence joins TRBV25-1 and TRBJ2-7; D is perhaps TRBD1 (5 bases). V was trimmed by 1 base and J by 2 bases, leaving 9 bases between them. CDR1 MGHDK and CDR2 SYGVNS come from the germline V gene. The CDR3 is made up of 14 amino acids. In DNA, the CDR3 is TGTGCCAGCAGTGAATCAGGGTCGACCTACGAGCAGTACTTC. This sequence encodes CASSESGSTYEQYF.

CDR3 in amino acids: CASSLTGRDGYTF. The CDR3 coding sequence is TGTGCCAGCAGTTTAACGGGCCGGGATGGCTACACCTTC. The chain combines TRBV27 with TRBJ1-2; D gene ambiguous. The CDR3 is made up of 13 amino acids. V shed 2 bases and J shed 6 bases, with 10 bases lying between them. Germline-derived CDR1 and CDR2 are MNHEY and SMNVEV (reference sequence).

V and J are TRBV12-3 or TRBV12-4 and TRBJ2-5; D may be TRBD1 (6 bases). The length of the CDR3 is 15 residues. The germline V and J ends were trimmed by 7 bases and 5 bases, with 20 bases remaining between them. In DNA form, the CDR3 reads TGTGCCAGCACCTCGGCCGATGGGGGCGGTGAGACCCAGTACTTC. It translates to CASTSADGGGETQYF.

This CDR3 is CASGLETTIFAQVNEQYF. CDR3 coding DNA: TGTGCTAGTGGTTTGGAAACGACGATATTCGCACAGGTCAACGAGCAGTACTTC. The V gene is TRBV12-5, the J gene TRBJ2-5; weak D call: TRBD1 (5 bases). The J call may be mistaken, given a closer DNA end match to TRBJ2-7. Germline CDR1 LGHNT, CDR2 FRNRAP. This CDR3 has 18 residues.

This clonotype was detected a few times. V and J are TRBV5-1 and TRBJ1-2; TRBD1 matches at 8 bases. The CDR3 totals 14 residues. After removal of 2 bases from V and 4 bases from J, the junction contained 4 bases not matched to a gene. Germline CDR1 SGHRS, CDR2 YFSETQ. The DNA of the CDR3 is TGCGCCAGCAGCTTACAGGGGGACCTCTATGGCTACACCTTC. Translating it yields CASSLQGDLYGYTF.

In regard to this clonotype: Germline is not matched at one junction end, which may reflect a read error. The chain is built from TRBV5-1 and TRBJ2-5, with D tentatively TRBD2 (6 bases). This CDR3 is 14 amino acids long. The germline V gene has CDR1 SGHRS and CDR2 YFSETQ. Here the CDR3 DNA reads TGCGCCAACAGCTTAGGAGGGACCCAAGAGACCCAGTACTTC. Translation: CANSLGGTQETQYF.

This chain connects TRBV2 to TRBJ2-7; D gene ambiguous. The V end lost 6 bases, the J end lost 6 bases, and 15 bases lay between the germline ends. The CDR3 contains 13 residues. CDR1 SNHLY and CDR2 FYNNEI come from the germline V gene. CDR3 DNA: TGTGCCAGCAGCCCCCCGGTCCCAGGCGAGCAGTACTTC. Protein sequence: CASSPPVPGEQYF.

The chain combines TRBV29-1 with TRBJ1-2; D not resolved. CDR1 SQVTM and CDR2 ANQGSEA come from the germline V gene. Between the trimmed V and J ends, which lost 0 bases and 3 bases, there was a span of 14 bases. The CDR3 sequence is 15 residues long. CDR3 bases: TGCAGCGTTGAAGATCCCGGGGTCGGAGACTATGGCTACACCTTC. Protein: CSVEDPGVGDYGYTF.

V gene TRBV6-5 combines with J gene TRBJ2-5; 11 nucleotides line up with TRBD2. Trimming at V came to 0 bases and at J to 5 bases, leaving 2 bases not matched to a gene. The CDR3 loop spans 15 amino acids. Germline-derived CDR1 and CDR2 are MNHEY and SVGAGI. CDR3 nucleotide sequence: TGTGCCAGCAGTTACTCTGCTAGCGGGGGGGAGACCCAGTACTTC. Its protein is CASSYSASGGETQYF.

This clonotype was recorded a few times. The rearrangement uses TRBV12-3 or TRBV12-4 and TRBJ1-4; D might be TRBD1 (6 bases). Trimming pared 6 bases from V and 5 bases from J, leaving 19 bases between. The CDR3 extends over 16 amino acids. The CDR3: CASSPTGLGGNEKLFF. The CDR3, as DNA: TGTGCCAGCAGCCCTACAGGGCTGGGGGGGAATGAAAAACTGTTTTTT.

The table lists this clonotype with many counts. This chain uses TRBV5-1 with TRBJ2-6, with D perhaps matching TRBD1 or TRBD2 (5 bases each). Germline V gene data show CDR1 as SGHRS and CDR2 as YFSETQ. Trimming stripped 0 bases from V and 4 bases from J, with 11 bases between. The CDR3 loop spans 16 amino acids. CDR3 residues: CASSLDSGPGANVLTF. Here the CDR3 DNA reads TGCGCCAGCAGCTTGGATTCGGGGCCCGGGGCCAACGTCCTGACTTTC.

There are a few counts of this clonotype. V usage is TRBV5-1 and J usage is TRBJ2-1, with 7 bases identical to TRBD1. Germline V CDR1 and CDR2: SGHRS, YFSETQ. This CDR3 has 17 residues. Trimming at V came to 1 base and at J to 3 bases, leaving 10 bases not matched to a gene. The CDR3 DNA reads TGCGCCAGCAGCTTGATTGGGACAGTAGGAAGCTACAATGAGCAGTTCTTC. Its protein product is CASSLIGTVGSYNEQFF.

CDR3 loop: CASSESWTVNYGYTF. The DNA for the CDR3 is TGTGCCAGCAGTGAATCCTGGACGGTTAACTATGGCTACACCTTC. The chain employs TRBV6-1 and TRBJ1-2; no clear D. This CDR3 is 15 amino acids long. Trimming cost V 2 bases and J 1 base, with 11 bases left between them. In germline, CDR1 is MNHNS, CDR2 SASEGT.